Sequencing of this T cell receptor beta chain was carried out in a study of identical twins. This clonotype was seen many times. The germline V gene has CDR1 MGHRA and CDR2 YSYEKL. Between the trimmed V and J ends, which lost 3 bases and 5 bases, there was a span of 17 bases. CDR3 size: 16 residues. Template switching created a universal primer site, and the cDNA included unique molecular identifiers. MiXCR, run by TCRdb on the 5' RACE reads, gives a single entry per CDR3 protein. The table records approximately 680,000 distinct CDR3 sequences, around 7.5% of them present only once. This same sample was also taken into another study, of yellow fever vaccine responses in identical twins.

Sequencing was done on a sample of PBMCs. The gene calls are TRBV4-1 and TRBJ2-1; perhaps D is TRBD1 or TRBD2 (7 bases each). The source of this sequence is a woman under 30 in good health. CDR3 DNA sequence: TGCGCCAGCAGCCAGCAGGGGGGGGCATTCAACAATGAGCAGTTCTTC. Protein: CASSQQGGAFNNEQFF.